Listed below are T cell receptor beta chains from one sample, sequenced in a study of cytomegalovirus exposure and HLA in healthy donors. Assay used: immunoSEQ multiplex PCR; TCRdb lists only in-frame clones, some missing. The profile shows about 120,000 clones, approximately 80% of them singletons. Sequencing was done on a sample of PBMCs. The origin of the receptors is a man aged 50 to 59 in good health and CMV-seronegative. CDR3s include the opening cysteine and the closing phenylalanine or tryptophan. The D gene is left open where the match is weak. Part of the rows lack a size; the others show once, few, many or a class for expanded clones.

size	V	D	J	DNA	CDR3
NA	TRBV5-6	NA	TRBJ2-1	TGTGCCAGCAGCTTTCGTACAGTTTCCTACAATGAGCAGTTCTTC	CASSFRTVSYNEQFF
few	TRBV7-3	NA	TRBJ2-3	TGTGCCAGCAGCTTAACTTTAGGGGGGGGCACAGATACGCAGTATTTT	CASSLTLGGGTDTQYF
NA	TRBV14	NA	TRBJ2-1	TGTGCCAGCAGCCGGGGGCTGGACGACAATGAGCAGTTCTTC	CASSRGLDDNEQFF
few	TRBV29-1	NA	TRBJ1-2	TGCAGCGTTGACGAGGAGGGCTACACCTTC	CSVDEEGYTF
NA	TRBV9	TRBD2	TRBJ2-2	TGTGCCAGCAGCGGGGGACTAGCGGGAGGTTCGGGCACCGGGGAGCTGTTTTTT	CASSGGLAGGSGTGELFF
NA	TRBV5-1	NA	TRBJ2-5	TGCGCCAGCAGCAGCCTCCGGGAAGAGACCCAGTACTTC	CASSSLREETQYF
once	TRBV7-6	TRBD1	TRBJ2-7	TGTGCCAGCAGCTCATTACGACAGGGCTACGAGCAGTACTTC	CASSSLRQGYEQYF
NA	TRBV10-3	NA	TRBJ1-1	TGTGCCATCAGTGAGATTCTATTGACAGGCAACACTGAAGCTTTCTTT	CAISEILLTGNTEAFF
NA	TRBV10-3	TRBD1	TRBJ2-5	TGTGCCATCAGTGACCCCAGGGGGCCAGAGACCCAGTACTTC	CAISDPRGPETQYF
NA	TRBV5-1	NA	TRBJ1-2	TGCGCCAGCAGCTTGGGGGCAGACGGAACCGGCAGCTATGGCTACACCTTC	CASSLGADGTGSYGYTF
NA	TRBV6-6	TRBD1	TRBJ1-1	TGTGCCAGCAGTCGGGACAGGGACGTACCCACTGAAGCTTTCTTT	CASSRDRDVPTEAFF
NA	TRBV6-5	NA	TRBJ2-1	TGTGCCAGCCTGAGGCCTCCTCTCGGCAATGAGCAGTTCTTC	CASLRPPLGNEQFF
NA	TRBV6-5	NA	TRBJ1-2	TGTGCCAGCAGACGCGGGACTCTTGGTTATGGCTACACCTTC	CASRRGTLGYGYTF
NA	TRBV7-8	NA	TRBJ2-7	TGTGCCAGCAACCGGGACAACTACGAGCAGTACTTC	CASNRDNYEQYF
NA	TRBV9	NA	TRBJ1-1	TGTGCCAGCAGCCGTTCTTTGGGGCCGAACACTGAAGCTTTCTTT	CASSRSLGPNTEAFF
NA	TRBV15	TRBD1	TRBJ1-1	TGTGCCACCACGACAGGGTTGGGCCCCTACTCTGAAGCTTTCTTT	CATTTGLGPYSEAFF
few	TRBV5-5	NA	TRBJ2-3	TGTGCCAGCAGTTGGACAACTAGCACAGATACGCAGTATTTT	CASSWTTSTDTQYF
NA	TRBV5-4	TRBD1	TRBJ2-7	TGTGCCAGCAGCTTGGACAGGGGCTACGAGCAGTACTTC	CASSLDRGYEQYF
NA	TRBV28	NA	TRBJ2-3	TGTGCCAGCAGTTTATTGGGGCGGAGCACAGATACGCAGTATTTT	CASSLLGRSTDTQYF
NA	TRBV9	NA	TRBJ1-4	TGTGCCAGCAGCTCCCCTGGGGGGGGACATGAAAAACTGTTTTTT	CASSSPGGGHEKLFF
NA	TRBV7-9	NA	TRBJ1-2	TGTGCCAGCAGCCCAGGACAGCTTGGCTACACCTTC	CASSPGQLGYTF
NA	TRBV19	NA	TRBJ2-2	TGTGCCAGTAGTATTGGTCCACTCGGGGGGCTGTTTTTT	CASSIGPLGGLFF
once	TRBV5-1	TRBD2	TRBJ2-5	TGCGCCAGCAGCCCCGGACTAGCGGGGGGCCAAGAGACCCAGTACTTC	CASSPGLAGGQETQYF
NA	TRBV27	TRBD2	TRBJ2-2	TGTGCCAGCAGTTTTGGACTAGCGGGGGCTTATAACACCGGGGAGCTGTTTTTT	CASSFGLAGAYNTGELFF
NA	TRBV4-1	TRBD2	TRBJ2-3	TGCGCCAGCAGCCTTGGACTAGCGGGAGATACGCAGTATTTT	CASSLGLAGDTQYF
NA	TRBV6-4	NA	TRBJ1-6	TGTGCCAGCAGTGACCGGGGTAATTCACCCCTCCACTTT	CASSDRGNSPLHF
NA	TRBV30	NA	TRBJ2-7	TGTGCCTGGGTAGCACAGGGTAAGGCCTACGAGCAGTACTTC	CAWVAQGKAYEQYF
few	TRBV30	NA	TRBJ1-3	TGTGCCTGGGTCCCGAGAGCGGTGCGTGGAAACACCATATATTTT	CAWVPRAVRGNTIYF
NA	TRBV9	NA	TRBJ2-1	TGTGCCAGCAGCGTAGAACCTAGCGCCTCCTACAATGAGCAGTTCTTC	CASSVEPSASYNEQFF
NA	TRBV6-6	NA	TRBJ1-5	TGTGCCAGCAGTTATGTGCGGGGCACCCCTCGGGCCCAGCATTTT	CASSYVRGTPRAQHF
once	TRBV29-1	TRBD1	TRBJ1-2	TGCAGCACAATACAGGGGAACTATGGCTACACCTTC	CSTIQGNYGYTF
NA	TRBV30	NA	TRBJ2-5	TGTGCCTGGAGTGTAAAAGGGGCCGATCTTGGGACCCAGTACTTC	CAWSVKGADLGTQYF
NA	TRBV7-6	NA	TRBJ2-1	TGTGCCAGCAGCTCCCCCGCGCAGGGGGGATACAATGAGCAGTTCTTC	CASSSPAQGGYNEQFF
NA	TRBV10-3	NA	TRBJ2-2	TGTGCCATCAGTGAACAGGGAGGGACCGGGGAGCTGTTTTTT	CAISEQGGTGELFF
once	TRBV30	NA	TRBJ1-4	TGTGCCTGGACCCCCTTGAGGACAAATGAAAAACTGTTTTTT	CAWTPLRTNEKLFF
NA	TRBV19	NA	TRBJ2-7	TGTGCCAGTAGGGGGGGTGTCTCATCCCACGAGCAGTACTTC	CASRGGVSSHEQYF